The 20 T cell receptor beta chains in this list originate from one sample, sequenced in a study of PD-1 blockade in mismatch repair-deficient tumors. Here immunoSEQ multiplex PCR was the method, and the copy in TCRdb shows in-frame clones only, minus some. The sample holds around 40,000 clones, around 80% seen once. The specimen comprised PBMCs, sampled around 38 weeks after starting pembrolizumab. These receptors were collected from an adult with mismatch repair-deficient cancer.

The rearrangement joins TRBV6-6 to TRBJ2-1, with D tentatively TRBD1 (5 bases). In germline, CDR1 is MNHNY, CDR2 SVGAGI (reference sequence). The CDR3 loop spans 14 amino acids. Trimming took off 5 bases at V and 8 bases at J, with 16 bases between the two ends. In DNA form, the CDR3 reads TGTGCCAGCAGTCCCTCCGCAGGGCAATATGAGCAGTTCTTC. Its protein product is CASSPSAGQYEQFF.

CDR3 in DNA: TGTGCCAGCAGCCAGACTAGCGGGAGGGTCAACGAGCAGTACTTC. Encoded protein: CASSQTSGRVNEQYF. The J gene is TRBJ2-7, the V gene TRBV7-6, with 14 bases aligning to TRBD2. The CDR3 is made up of 15 amino acids. V lost 5 bases and J lost 5; bases outside the gene matches: 5. The germline gives CDR1 SGHVS, CDR2 FNYEAQ.

The chain recombines TRBV28 with TRBJ2-3, with 13 bases fitting TRBD2. Germline V gene lookup returns CDR1 MDHEN and CDR2 SYDVKM. The junction had 11 bases not matched to a gene; V was cut back by 3 bases and J by 8 bases. The CDR3 is made up of 17 amino acids. CDR3 amino acids: CASSFPQWTSGRGTQYF. The DNA for the CDR3 is TGTGCCAGCAGTTTCCCTCAATGGACTAGCGGGAGAGGTACGCAGTATTTT.

The chain uses TRBV10-3 and TRBJ2-3; D not certain. V shed 2 bases and J shed 2 bases, with 11 bases lying between them. This CDR3 region has 15 residues. Germline V CDR1 and CDR2: ENHRY, SYGVKD. The CDR3 reads CAISEGAFSTDTQYF. CDR3 in DNA: TGTGCCATCAGTGAGGGAGCTTTTTCCACAGATACGCAGTATTTT.

V and J are TRBV15 and TRBJ2-5; 8 bases align to TRBD1. The CDR3 sequence is 17 residues long. Germline-derived CDR1 and CDR2 are LNHNV and YYDKDF (reference sequence). J was trimmed by 2 bases and V by 5 bases; bases with no gene match: 13. The DNA of the CDR3 is TGTGCCACCAGCTCGGACAGGGAATTCCAATCACAAGAGACCCAGTACTTC. Translated: CATSSDREFQSQETQYF.

This clone was detected a few times. The V gene is TRBV7-9, the J gene TRBJ2-7; D may be TRBD1 (5 bases). The CDR3 contains 14 residues. CDR1 and CDR2 (germline): SEHNR, FQNEAQ (reference sequence). V was pared by 1 base and J by 2 bases, with 9 bases between. This CDR3 is CASSLEGVPYEQYF. The CDR3 DNA is TGTGCCAGCAGCTTAGAAGGGGTACCCTACGAGCAGTACTTC. Complete variable domain (other parts from reference TRBV7-9 and TRBJ2-7): DTGVSQNPRHKITKRGQNVTFRCDPISEHNRLYWYRQTLGQGPEFLTYFQNEAQLEKSRLLSDRFSAERPKGSFSTLEIQRTEQGDSAMYLCASSLEGVPYEQYFGPGTRLTVT.

The rearrangement uses TRBV29-1 and TRBJ2-1; maybe TRBD2 (6 bases). This CDR3 contains 14 residues. V lost 3 bases to trimming and J lost 9 bases, with 18 bases between them. Germline values: CDR1 SQVTM, CDR2 ANQGSEA. The CDR3 DNA is TGCAGCGTTGATGGAAGCCTGGCGGGATCTGAGCAGTTCTTC. This gives the protein CSVDGSLAGSEQFF.

This chain connects TRBV2 to TRBJ2-1, with D uncertain. The V and J ends lost 5 bases and 8 bases respectively, with 19 bases between them. This CDR3 has 15 residues. Germline V gene lookup returns CDR1 SNHLY and CDR2 FYNNEI. For the CDR3, the DNA is TGTGCCAGCAGTTTATTTATGTGGGCCAGAGATGAGCAGTTCTTC. Residues: CASSLFMWARDEQFF.

V usage is TRBV2 and J usage is TRBJ2-1, with D possibly matching TRBD2 (6 bases). The CDR3 runs 13 residues. Trimming removed 8 bases from V and 5 bases from J, with 13 bases in between. Germline V CDR1 and CDR2: SNHLY, FYNNEI. The CDR3 region is CASAATRNNEQFF. The CDR3 region has the DNA TGTGCCAGCGCCGCGACTAGAAACAATGAGCAGTTCTTC.

A few counts support this clone. This rearrangement joins TRBV7-3 to TRBJ2-1, with D possibly matching TRBD2 (5 bases). Germline values: CDR1 SGHTA, CDR2 FQGTGA. This CDR3 comprises 14 residues. V gave up 5 bases and J gave up 1 base, with 9 bases separating them. The CDR3 coding sequence is TGTGCCAGCAGCCCGCGGACTTCCTACAATGAGCAGTTCTTC. This codes for CASSPRTSYNEQFF.

This rearrangement joins TRBV2 to TRBJ1-4; 7 positions agree with TRBD1. From germline, CDR1 is SNHLY and CDR2 FYNNEI. This CDR3 has 14 residues. V was clipped by 7 bases and J by 5 bases; unmatched bases: 7. CDR3 protein: CASIRQGLNEKLFF. Here the CDR3 DNA reads TGTGCCAGCATTCGACAGGGTTTAAATGAAAAACTGTTTTTT.

The chain combines TRBV5-1 with TRBJ2-1; TRBD1 matches at 8 bases. Looked up from germline, CDR1 is SGHRS and CDR2 is YFSETQ. The length of the CDR3 is 16 residues. The V segment lost 0 bases and the J segment 10 bases; nucleotides outside the gene matches: 12. The chain's CDR3 is CASSLGRTGYEGEQFF. The CDR3 DNA is TGCGCCAGCAGCTTGGGAAGGACAGGGTACGAGGGAGAGCAGTTCTTC.

The chain is built from TRBV5-1 and TRBJ2-3; 8 nucleotides line up with TRBD2. Germline V CDR1 and CDR2: SGHRS, YFSETQ. Germline trimming cut 2 bases from V and 6 bases from J; bases unmatched to any gene: 8. The CDR3 length is 15 residues. The CDR3 DNA is TGCGCCAGCAGCTTAACGGGAGGGCGAAGTGATACGCAGTATTTT. It specifies CASSLTGGRSDTQYF.

The V call is TRBV5-1, the J call TRBJ2-1; 7 bases line up with TRBD1. CDR1 is SGHRS and CDR2 is YFSETQ in the germline V gene. The CDR3 totals 15 residues. The V segment lost 0 bases and the J segment 6 bases; nucleotides outside the gene matches: 6. CDR3 amino acids: CASSLGGTVSNEQFF. In DNA form, the CDR3 reads TGCGCCAGCAGCTTGGGGGGGACAGTCTCCAATGAGCAGTTCTTC.

This chain joins TRBV18 and TRBJ2-3, with TRBD1 identical over 9 bases. The CDR3 is made up of 18 amino acids. Trimming at V came to 3 bases and at J to 1 base, leaving 11 bases not matched to a gene. Germline V CDR1 and CDR2: KGHSH, LQKENI. The CDR3 sequence is CASSPGGGRTGGTDTQYF. CDR3 sequence (DNA): TGTGCCAGCTCACCCGGCGGGGGCAGGACAGGGGGCACAGATACGCAGTATTTT.

The chain uses TRBV16 and TRBJ2-1; D is possibly TRBD1 (5 bases). There are 14 residues in the CDR3. V was clipped by 1 base and J by 6 bases, with 10 bases between them. The germline V gene encodes CDR1 KGHSY and CDR2 FQNENV. CDR3 DNA sequence: TGTGCCAGCAGCCAATGGCGACAGACCAATGAGCAGTTCTTC. This codes for CASSQWRQTNEQFF.

The chain recombines TRBV19 with TRBJ2-2; no definite D call. V gave up 2 bases and J gave up 11 bases, with 6 bases separating them. CDR1 is LNHDA and CDR2 is SQIVND in the germline V gene (reference sequence). The CDR3 extends over 11 amino acids. The CDR3 nucleotides are TGTGCCAGTAGTATACGGTTAGAGCTGTTTTTT. Translated, it gives CASSIRLELFF.

This rearrangement joins TRBV28 to TRBJ1-2; tentative D call: TRBD1 (5 bases). Trimming removed 3 bases from V and 5 bases from J, with 16 bases in between. Per germline, CDR1 MDHEN and CDR2 SYDVKM. The CDR3 is made up of 15 amino acids. The CDR3 spells CASSFGGGGLYGYTF. The CDR3, as DNA: TGTGCCAGCAGTTTTGGGGGTGGGGGACTTTATGGCTACACCTTC.

V is TRBV27 and J is TRBJ2-1; 7 bases line up with TRBD1. Germline loops: CDR1 MNHEY, CDR2 SMNVEV (reference sequence). The CDR3 is 15 residues long. After removal of 6 bases from V and 5 bases from J, the junction contained 10 bases not matched to a gene. DNA of the CDR3: TGTGCCAGCAGACCTGGGACAGCTACAAACAATGAGCAGTTCTTC. It is translated as CASRPGTATNNEQFF.

The V call is TRBV6-4, the J call TRBJ1-1, with 11 positions matching TRBD1. This CDR3 spans 17 amino acids. Germline CDR1 MRHNA, CDR2 SNTAGT. The V segment lost 2 bases and the J segment 4 bases; nucleotides outside the gene matches: 9. The CDR3 protein is CASSDLFTGTGGTEAFF. The CDR3, as DNA: TGTGCCAGCAGTGACCTCTTCACCGGGACAGGGGGCACTGAAGCTTTCTTT.